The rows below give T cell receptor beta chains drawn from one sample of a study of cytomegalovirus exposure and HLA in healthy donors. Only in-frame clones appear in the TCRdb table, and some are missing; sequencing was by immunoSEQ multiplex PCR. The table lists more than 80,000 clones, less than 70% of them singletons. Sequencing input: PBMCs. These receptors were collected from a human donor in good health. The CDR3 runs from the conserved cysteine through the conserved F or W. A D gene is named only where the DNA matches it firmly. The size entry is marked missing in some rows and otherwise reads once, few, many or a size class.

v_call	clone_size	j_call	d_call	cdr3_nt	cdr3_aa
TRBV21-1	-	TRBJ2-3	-	TGTGCCAGCAGCAAAATCGGGGGGCGCAACACAGATACGCAGTATTTT	CASSKIGGRNTDTQYF
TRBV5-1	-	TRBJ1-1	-	TGCGCCAGCAGCTCGGGGGGGCAAGGAGCTTTCTTT	CASSSGGQGAFF
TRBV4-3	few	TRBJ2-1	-	TGCGCCAGCAGCCAAGCTAGAACTGGAACTAAGCAGTTCTTC	CASSQARTGTKQFF
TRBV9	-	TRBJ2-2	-	TGTGCCAGCAGCGTAGCTGTGGGGCTGAGGACCGGGGAGCTGTTTTTT	CASSVAVGLRTGELFF
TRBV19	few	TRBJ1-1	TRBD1	TGTGCCAGTAGTATAGGAGACAGGGCCACTGAAGCTTTCTTT	CASSIGDRATEAFF
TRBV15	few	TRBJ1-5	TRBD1	TGTGCCACCAGCAGGGCAGGACAGGGAGGCAATCAGCCCCAGCATTTT	CATSRAGQGGNQPQHF
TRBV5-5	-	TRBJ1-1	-	TGTGCCAGCAGCTTTTTCTCTGAAGCTTTCTTT	CASSFFSEAFF
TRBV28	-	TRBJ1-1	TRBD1	TGTGCCAGCAGTTTATATATGATTGACGGGACAGGCCGTGCTGAAGCTTTCTTT	CASSLYMIDGTGRAEAFF
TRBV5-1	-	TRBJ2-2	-	TGCGCCAGCAGCTTGTGGCCTTCCGCCGGGGAGCTGTTTTTT	CASSLWPSAGELFF
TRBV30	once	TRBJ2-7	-	TGTGCCTGGAGAATGGGGAGGAACGAGCAGTACTTC	CAWRMGRNEQYF
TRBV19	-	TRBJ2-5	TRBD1	TGTGCCAGTAGTACCGGACAGGCCGTGGAGACCCAGTACTTC	CASSTGQAVETQYF
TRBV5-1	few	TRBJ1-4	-	TGCGCCAGCAGCTTCGGACAGAGAGATGAAAAACTGTTTTTT	CASSFGQRDEKLFF
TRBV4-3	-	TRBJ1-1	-	TGCGCCAGCAGCCAAGAGGAAGCAGGCCTGAACACTGAAGCTTTCTTT	CASSQEEAGLNTEAFF
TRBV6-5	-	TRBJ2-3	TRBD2	TGTGCCAGCGGATTAGCGGGGGGACCCACAGATACGCAGTATTTT	CASGLAGGPTDTQYF
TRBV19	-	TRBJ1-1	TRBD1	TGTGCCAGTAGTATAGATGGTCGGACAGGCGGGAACACTGAAGCTTTCTTT	CASSIDGRTGGNTEAFF
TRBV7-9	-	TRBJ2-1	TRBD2	TGTGCCAGCAGCCACCCGGGACTAGCGGGGACCAATGAGCAGTTCTTC	CASSHPGLAGTNEQFF
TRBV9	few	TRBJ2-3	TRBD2	TGTGCCAGCAGCGTTCTTGGGGGGGAGGGATCGGTTTTCACAGATACGCAGTATTTT	CASSVLGGEGSVFTDTQYF
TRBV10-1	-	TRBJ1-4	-	TGCGCCAGCAGTGACTCTCTACAGGACAGAGGTTCAACTAATGAAAAACTGTTTTTT	CASSDSLQDRGSTNEKLFF
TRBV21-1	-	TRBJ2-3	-	TGTGCCAGTTGGGACAGAGCTTATTCTAGCACAGATACGCAGTATTTT	CASWDRAYSSTDTQYF
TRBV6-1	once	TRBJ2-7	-	TGTGCCAGCAGTAGAGGGAACCCCTACGAGCAGTACTTC	CASSRGNPYEQYF
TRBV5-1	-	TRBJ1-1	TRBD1	TGCGCCAGCAGCTGGACAGGGGGTTTCGACACTGAAGCTTTCTTT	CASSWTGGFDTEAFF
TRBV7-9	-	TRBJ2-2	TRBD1	TGTGCCGTACGGACAGGTATCATCACCGGGGAGCTGTTTTTT	CAVRTGIITGELFF
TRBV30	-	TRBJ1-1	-	TGTGCCTCTACCAGTTTAAGGGGCAACACTGAAGCTTTCTTT	CASTSLRGNTEAFF
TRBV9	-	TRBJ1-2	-	TGTGCCAGCAGCCCTCCGGGGGGGAACTATGGCTACACCTTC	CASSPPGGNYGYTF
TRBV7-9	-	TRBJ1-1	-	TGTGCCAGCAGCTCCGCGGGGGCAGGGTACACTGAAGCTTTCTTT	CASSSAGAGYTEAFF
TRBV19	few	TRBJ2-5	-	TGTGCCAGTAGAACAGGGGAGACCCAGTACTTC	CASRTGETQYF
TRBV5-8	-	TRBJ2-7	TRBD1	TGTGCCAGCAGTCCGGGACAGAGAGTATCCTACGAGCAGTACTTC	CASSPGQRVSYEQYF
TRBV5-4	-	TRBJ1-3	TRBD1	TGTGCCAGCAGTTCACAGGGGAACACCATATATTTT	CASSSQGNTIYF
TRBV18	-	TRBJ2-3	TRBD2	TGTGCCAGCTCACCGGCGGGGGTGAGCACAGATACGCAGTATTTT	CASSPAGVSTDTQYF
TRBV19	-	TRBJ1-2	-	TGTGCCAGTAGTATAGATCGGGGGGGCAACGGCTACACCTTC	CASSIDRGGNGYTF
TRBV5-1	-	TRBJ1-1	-	TGCGCCAGCAGCTCGGACAGACCGAACACTGAAGCTTTCTTT	CASSSDRPNTEAFF
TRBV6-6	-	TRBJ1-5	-	TGTGCCAGCAGTTACTCGTGGGGGCCTCAGCCCCAGCATTTT	CASSYSWGPQPQHF
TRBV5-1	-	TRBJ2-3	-	TGCGCCAGCAGCTTCGGGGATACAGATACGCAGTATTTT	CASSFGDTDTQYF
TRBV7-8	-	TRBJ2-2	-	TGTGCCAGCAGCTTAGGATTTGGGCCAGGGCACACCGGGGAGCTGTTTTTT	CASSLGFGPGHTGELFF
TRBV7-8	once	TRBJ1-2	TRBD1	TGTGCCAGCACTGGGGGACAGGGAAGCTATGGCTACACCTTC	CASTGGQGSYGYTF
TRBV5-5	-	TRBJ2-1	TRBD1	TGTGCCAGCAGCTTCACCCCGGGACAGTCCTACAATGAGCAGTTCTTC	CASSFTPGQSYNEQFF
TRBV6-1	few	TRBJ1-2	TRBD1	TGTGCCAGCAGCGCCGTTACAGGGGGCTCTGGCTACACCTTC	CASSAVTGGSGYTF
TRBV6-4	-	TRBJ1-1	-	TGTGCCAGCAGTGAAGGGACAATGAACACTGAAGCTTTCTTT	CASSEGTMNTEAFF
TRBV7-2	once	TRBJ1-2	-	TGTGCCAGCAGCTTACACGGAGATTTAAACTATGGCTACACCTTC	CASSLHGDLNYGYTF
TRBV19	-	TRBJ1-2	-	TGTGCCAGTAGTATAGCAGGTTATGGCTACACCTTC	CASSIAGYGYTF
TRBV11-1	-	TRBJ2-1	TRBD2	TGTGCCAGCAGCCGTCGACTAGCGGGGGCGAGCAATGAGCAGTTCTTC	CASSRRLAGASNEQFF
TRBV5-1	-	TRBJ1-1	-	TGCGCCAGCAGCCTACAGGGCGTGGGCACTGAAGCTTTCTTT	CASSLQGVGTEAFF
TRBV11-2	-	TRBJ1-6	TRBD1	TGTGCCAGCAGCTCCCGGGACAGGTCTTCACCCCTCCACTTT	CASSSRDRSSPLHF
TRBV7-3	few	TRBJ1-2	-	TGTGCCAGCAGCCCCGGTGGTGCTAACTATGGCTACACCTTC	CASSPGGANYGYTF
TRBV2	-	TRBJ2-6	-	TGTGCCAGCAGTTTTGGAGCGGTAGGCTCTGGGGCCAACGTCCTGACTTTC	CASSFGAVGSGANVLTF
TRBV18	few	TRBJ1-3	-	TGTGCCAGCTCCCCCACTGGGCTCAACTCTGGAAACACCATATATTTT	CASSPTGLNSGNTIYF
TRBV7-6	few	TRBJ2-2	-	TGTGCCAGCAGCTCCACACCGAACACCGGGGAGCTGTTTTTT	CASSSTPNTGELFF
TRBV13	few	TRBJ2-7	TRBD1	TGTGCCAGCAGCTCCCGGGACAGGGGGGGATCCTACGAGCAGTACTTC	CASSSRDRGGSYEQYF
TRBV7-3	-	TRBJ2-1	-	TGTGCCAGCAGCTTAGGGCAGGGGACCCCTCCATACAATGAGCAGTTCTTC	CASSLGQGTPPYNEQFF
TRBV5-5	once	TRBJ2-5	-	TGTGCCAGCAACCGGGACAATCAAGAGGCCCAGTACTTC	CASNRDNQEAQYF